Listed here are 4 T cell receptor beta chains from one sample, sequenced in a study of response to subunit inactivated influenza vaccine (dated 2018 in TCRdb). Receptor libraries were prepared by RT-PCR. Reads for this sample came from an Illumina HiSeq 2500. TCRdb reran the public reads through fastp at Q25 and MiXCR, keeping productive beta chains. Duplicate CDR3 protein sequences are folded into a single record with the most common DNA and genes. Across this sample there are 550,000 to 800,000 distinct CDR3 sequences, with about 15% seen only once. The top ten clones comprise around 7.3% of the sample. The sequencing here drew on PBMCs from blood, taken 14 to 15 days before vaccination. Receptor source: a man aged 50 to 60 who received an inactivated influenza vaccine. Donor details come from another sample of the same person, matched by shared clones.

Ten or more counts support this clonotype. CDR3 sequence: CASSLASNRGQKGYTF. The CDR3 coding sequence is TGCGCCAGCAGCTTGGCCTCTAACCGGGGACAAAAAGGCTACACCTTC. The rearrangement joins TRBV5-1 to TRBJ1-2; perhaps TRBD1 as D (6 bases). The CDR3 runs 16 residues. Per the germline V gene, CDR1 is SGHRS and CDR2 is YFSETQ. Deletions cut 0 bases from V and 8 bases from J, with 20 bases between.

This clonotype has just a few counts. The chain links TRBV12-3 or TRBV12-4 to TRBJ2-3; 12 bases agree with TRBD2. This CDR3 contains 16 residues. V lost 6 bases, J lost 2 bases, and 6 bases stayed unmatched. CDR3 sequence: CASSRRTSGITDTQYF. CDR3 bases: TGTGCCAGCAGCCGACGGACTAGCGGGATCACAGATACGCAGTATTTT.

This clonotype was found a few times. The J gene is TRBJ2-1, the V gene TRBV21-1; the D call of TRBD1 is as the table states it, not checked on the DNA. TRBV21-1 has pseudogene status. The CDR3 is 14 residues long. The CDR3 is CASSKNAGAAEQFF. The CDR3 region has the DNA TGTGCCAGCAGCAAAAACGCAGGGGCGGCTGAGCAGTTCTTC.

Only a few counts were recorded for this clonotype. The V gene is TRBV6-2 or TRBV6-3, the J gene TRBJ2-7; 9 bases align to TRBD1. CDR3 length: 14 amino acids. From germline, CDR1 is MNHEY and CDR2 SVGEGT. V gave up 7 bases and J gave up 6 bases; unmatched junction bases: 10. DNA for the CDR3: TGTGCCAGCACCGATTGGGACAGGGTGGGCGAGCAGTACTTC. Amino acid sequence: CASTDWDRVGEQYF.